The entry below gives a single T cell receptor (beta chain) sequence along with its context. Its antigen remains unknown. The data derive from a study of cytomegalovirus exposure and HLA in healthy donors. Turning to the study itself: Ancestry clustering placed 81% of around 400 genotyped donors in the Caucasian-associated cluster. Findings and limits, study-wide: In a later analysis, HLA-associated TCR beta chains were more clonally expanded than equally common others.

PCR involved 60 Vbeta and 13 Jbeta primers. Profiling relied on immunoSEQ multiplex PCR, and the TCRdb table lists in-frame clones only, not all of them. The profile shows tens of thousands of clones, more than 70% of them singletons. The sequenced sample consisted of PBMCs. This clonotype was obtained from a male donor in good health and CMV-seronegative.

The CDR3 is CASTRSSTDTQYF. As DNA, the CDR3 is TGTGCCAGTACACGTAGCTCCACAGATACGCAGTATTTT. The V and J genes are TRBV19 and TRBJ2-3; D ambiguous. The CDR3 spans 13 residues. Germline lookup yields CDR1 LNHDA and CDR2 SQIVND (reference sequence). With 7 bases removed from V and 2 bases from J, the gap between germline ends came to 10 bases.